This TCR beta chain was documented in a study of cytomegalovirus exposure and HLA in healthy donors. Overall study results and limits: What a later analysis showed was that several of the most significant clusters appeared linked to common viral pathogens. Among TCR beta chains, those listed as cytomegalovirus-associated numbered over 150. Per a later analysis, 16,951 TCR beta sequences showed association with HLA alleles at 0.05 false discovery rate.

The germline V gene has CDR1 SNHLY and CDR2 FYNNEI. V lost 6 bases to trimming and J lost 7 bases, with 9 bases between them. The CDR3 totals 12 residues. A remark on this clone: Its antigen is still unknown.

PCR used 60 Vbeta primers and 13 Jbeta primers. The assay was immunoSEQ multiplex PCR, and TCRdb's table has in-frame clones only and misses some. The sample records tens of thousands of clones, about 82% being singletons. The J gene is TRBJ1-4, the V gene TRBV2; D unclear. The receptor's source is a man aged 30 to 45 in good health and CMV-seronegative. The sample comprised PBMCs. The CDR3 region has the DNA TGTGCCAGCAGCGACTTAGGTGAAAAACTGTTTTTT. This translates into CASSDLGEKLFF.